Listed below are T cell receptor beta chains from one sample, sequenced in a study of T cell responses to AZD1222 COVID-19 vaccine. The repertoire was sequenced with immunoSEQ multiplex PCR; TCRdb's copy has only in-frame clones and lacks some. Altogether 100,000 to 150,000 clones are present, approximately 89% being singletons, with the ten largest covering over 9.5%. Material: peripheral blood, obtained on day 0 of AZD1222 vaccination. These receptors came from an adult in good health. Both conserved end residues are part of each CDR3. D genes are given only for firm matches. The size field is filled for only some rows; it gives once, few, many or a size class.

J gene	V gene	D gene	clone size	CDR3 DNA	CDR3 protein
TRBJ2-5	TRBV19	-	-	TGTGCCAGTGGGCCCTCTGGGGAGACCCAGTACTTC	CASGPSGETQYF
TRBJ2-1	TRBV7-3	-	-	TGTGCCAGCAGCCCCCTGGGGGGCGCCTACAATGAGCAGTTCTTC	CASSPLGGAYNEQFF
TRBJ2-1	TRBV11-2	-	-	TGTGCCAGCAGCTTAGAACGACCCGAGCAGTTCTTC	CASSLERPEQFF
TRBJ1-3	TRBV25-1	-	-	TGTGCCAGCAGTGCCAGCGACTACTCTGGAAACACCATATATTTT	CASSASDYSGNTIYF
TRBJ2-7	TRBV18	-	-	TGTGCCAGCTCACCGCAGGTAGGCGAGCAGTACTTC	CASSPQVGEQYF
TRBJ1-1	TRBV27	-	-	TGTGCCAGCAGTTTATTAAGGGGACCTATGAACACTGAAGCTTTCTTT	CASSLLRGPMNTEAFF
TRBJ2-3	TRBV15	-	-	TGTGCCACCAGCAGAGAGCACACAGATACGCAGTATTTT	CATSREHTDTQYF
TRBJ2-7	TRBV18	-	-	TGTGCCAGCTCACCCGGGGCGGGAACCTACGAGCAGTACTTC	CASSPGAGTYEQYF
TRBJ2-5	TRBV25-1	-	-	TGTGCCAGCAGGGGGCAGGGTGGCACGGAGACCCAGTACTTC	CASRGQGGTETQYF
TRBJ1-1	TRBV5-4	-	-	TGTGCCAGCAGACCCGACACACCCGGGACTGAAGCTTTCTTT	CASRPDTPGTEAFF
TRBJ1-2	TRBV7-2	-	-	TGTGCCAGCAGCTTACACGGTACTAACTATGGCTACACCTTC	CASSLHGTNYGYTF
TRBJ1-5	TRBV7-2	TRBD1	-	TGTGCCAGCAGCTTTTCAGGGGGACAGCCCCAGCATTTT	CASSFSGGQPQHF
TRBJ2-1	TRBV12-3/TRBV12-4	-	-	TGTGCCAGCAGTTTCGGGTGGAATGAGCAGTTCTTC	CASSFGWNEQFF
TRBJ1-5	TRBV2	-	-	TGTGCCAGCAGGGGGGTTGGGAGGATCAGCAATCAGCCCCAGCATTTT	CASRGVGRISNQPQHF
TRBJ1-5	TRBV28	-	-	TGTGCCAGCAGTTTCGTTGATGGGGTGGATCAGCCCCAGCATTTT	CASSFVDGVDQPQHF
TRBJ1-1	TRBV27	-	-	TGTGCCAGCAGTTTAAGGGGAGTAGGTTTGAACACTGAAGCTTTCTTT	CASSLRGVGLNTEAFF
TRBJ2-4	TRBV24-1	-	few	TGTGCCACCAAACAGCCAAGAGCCAAAAACATTCAGTACTTC	CATKQPRAKNIQYF
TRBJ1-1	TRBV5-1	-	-	TGCGCCAGCAGCTCGCTGGGGCCTGGCACTGAAGCTTTCTTT	CASSSLGPGTEAFF
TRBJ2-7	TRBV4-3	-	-	TGCGCCAGCAGCCAAGAGGCCCGCTACTCGTGGGAGCAGTACTTC	CASSQEARYSWEQYF
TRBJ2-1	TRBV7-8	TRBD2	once	TGTGCCAGCAGCCTTAGCGGGGGGTCCTACAATGAGCAGTTCTTC	CASSLSGGSYNEQFF
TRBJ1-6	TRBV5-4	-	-	TGTGCCAGCAGCTTGAGAACAGCCTATAATTCACCCCTCCACTTT	CASSLRTAYNSPLHF
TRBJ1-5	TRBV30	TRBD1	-	TGTGCCTGTAGACCTGGGACAGGGGCTCAGCCCCAGCATTTT	CACRPGTGAQPQHF
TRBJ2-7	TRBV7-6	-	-	TGTGCCAGCAGCTCCACACAGGTCTCCTACGAGCAGTACTTC	CASSSTQVSYEQYF
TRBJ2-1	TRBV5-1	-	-	TGCGCCAGCAGCTTGGCCGGCTCCTACAATGAGCAGTTCTTC	CASSLAGSYNEQFF
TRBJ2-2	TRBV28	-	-	TGTGCCAGCAGGTCGGGGACCGGGGAGCTGTTTTTT	CASRSGTGELFF
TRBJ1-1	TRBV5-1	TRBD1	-	TGCGCCAGCAGCCCGGACAGGCCCATGACCACTGAAGCTTTCTTT	CASSPDRPMTTEAFF
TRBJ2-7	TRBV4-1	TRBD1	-	TGCGCCAGCAGCCCAGACGACGGGACAGGGTCCTACGAGCAGTACTTC	CASSPDDGTGSYEQYF
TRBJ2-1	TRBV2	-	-	TGTGCCAGCAGTGTGGTCCGGGGGAATGAGCAGTTCTTC	CASSVVRGNEQFF
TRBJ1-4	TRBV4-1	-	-	TGCGCCAGCAGCCAAGATAACACGGAACTGTTTTTT	CASSQDNTELFF
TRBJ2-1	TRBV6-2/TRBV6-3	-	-	TGTGCCAGCAGTTACCCCGGAGCACTGGCGCGCAATGAGCAGTTCTTC	CASSYPGALARNEQFF
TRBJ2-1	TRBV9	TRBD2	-	TGTGCCAGCAGCGGCAACTACGATGGGGGGGACTACAATGAGCAGTTCTTC	CASSGNYDGGDYNEQFF
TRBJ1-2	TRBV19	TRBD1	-	TGTGCCAGTAGTATGGGGACAGGGGGGTTTTTGAGATATGGCTACACCTTC	CASSMGTGGFLRYGYTF
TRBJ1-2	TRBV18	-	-	TGTGCCAGCTCACCAGCTTCAGACTATGGCTACACCTTC	CASSPASDYGYTF
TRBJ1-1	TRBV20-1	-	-	TGCAGTGCTGGGGGGAACACTGAAGCTTTCTTT	CSAGGNTEAFF
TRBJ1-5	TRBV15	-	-	TGTGCCACCAGCAGACGCAGGGCCGTAAATCAGCCCCAGCATTTT	CATSRRRAVNQPQHF
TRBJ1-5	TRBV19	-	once	TGTGCCAGTAGTAATGGGCAGAATCAGCCCCAGCATTTT	CASSNGQNQPQHF
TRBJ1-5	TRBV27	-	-	TGTGCCAGCAGTCCCCGGGACACAAGGGGATTGAATCAGCCCCAGCATTTT	CASSPRDTRGLNQPQHF
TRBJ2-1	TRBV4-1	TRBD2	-	TGCGCCAGCAGCCAACAGACTAGCGGGAGGGTTTTTGGGCAGTTCTTC	CASSQQTSGRVFGQFF
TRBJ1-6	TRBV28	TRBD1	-	TGTGCCAGCAGTTTGCCCAGACAGGGGCGATCCTATAATTCACCCCTCCACTTT	CASSLPRQGRSYNSPLHF
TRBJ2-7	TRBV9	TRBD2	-	TGTGCCAGCAGCGTAGACTCCCGCGGGGGATTTAACGAGCAGTACTTC	CASSVDSRGGFNEQYF
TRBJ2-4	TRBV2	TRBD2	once	TGTGCCAGCAGGGCCGGAAGACTAGCGGCTTCGGACATTCAGTACTTC	CASRAGRLAASDIQYF
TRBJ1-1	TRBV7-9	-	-	TGTGCCAGCAGCACCATTTCGGAGGGCGTCTCTTTTCCGATGAACACTGAAGCTTTCTTT	CASSTISEGVSFPMNTEAFF
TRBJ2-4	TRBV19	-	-	TGTGCCAGTAGTATAGTGGGCAGGACGAGCATTCAGTACTTC	CASSIVGRTSIQYF
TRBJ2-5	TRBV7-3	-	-	TGTGCCAGCAGCCGAACAGGGAGGGAGACCCAGTACTTC	CASSRTGRETQYF
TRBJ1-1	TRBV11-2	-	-	TGTGCCAGCAGCTTAGTGGGGGGAGGACTCAACACTGAAGCTTTCTTT	CASSLVGGGLNTEAFF
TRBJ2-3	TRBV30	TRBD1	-	TGTGCCTGGGCAATACGGGACAGGGAAGTCGATACGCAGTATTTT	CAWAIRDREVDTQYF
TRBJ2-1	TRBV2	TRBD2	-	TGTGCCAGCAGGGCGGGACTAGGCTCCTACAATGAGCAGTTCTTC	CASRAGLGSYNEQFF
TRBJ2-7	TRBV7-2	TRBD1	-	TGTGCCAGCAGCTTATATGGACAGGTCTCCTACGAGCAGTACTTC	CASSLYGQVSYEQYF
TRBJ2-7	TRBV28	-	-	TGTGCCAGCAGTTTATTCGGCGACAACTACGAGCAGTACTTC	CASSLFGDNYEQYF